Listed here is a single T cell receptor beta chain. Its specificity is not known. Trimming removed 5 bases from V and 4 bases from J; junction bases left unmatched: 4. Looked up from germline, CDR1 is SEHNR and CDR2 is FQNEAQ (reference sequence). The CDR3 loop spans 13 amino acids. Here immunoSEQ multiplex PCR was the method, and the copy in TCRdb shows in-frame clones only, minus some. The table includes over 60,000 clones, roughly nine tenths detected once. This entry belongs to a study of Tregs in tolerant kidney transplant recipients. As for the study in general: Mixed chimerism was transient after nonmyeloablative marrow transplants from related graft donors. The study's findings and limits: Biological reproducibility was not directly addressed in this study. Antigen-driven expansion was suggested because donor-specific Tregs expanded more than all Tregs in tolerant patients.

CD4+CD25+CD127- Tregs, CD4+CD25- non-Tregs, CD4 and CD8 cells were sorted. This TCR came from a human donor who received a combined kidney and bone marrow transplant. This chain links TRBV7-9 with TRBJ1-1; 7 nucleotides agree with TRBD1. The sequencing here drew on CD4+ T cells from blood, taken before the transplant. CDR3 coding DNA: TGTGCCAGCAGCCGGACAGGACCCACTGAAGCTTTCTTT. This gives the protein CASSRTGPTEAFF.